Below, one T cell receptor (beta chain) is given with its context. Its recognized antigen is unknown. There are no base qualities to consult, and no much larger clone falls within one base. Preparation of the library involved 5' RACE. Sequencing relied on an Illumina HiSeq 2500. A second PCR of about 7 to 12 cycles was run with a J-beta primer mix and a sample-barcoded 5' primer. A unique molecular identifier was introduced onto each TCR beta cDNA molecule by a template-switch 5' adaptor carrying 12 random nucleotides. Each sample yielded at least 3 million CDR3-containing paired-end reads. First-strand cDNA was synthesized from all RNA with the Mint cDNA synthesis kit, primed by a TRBC-specific oligonucleotide. Following uracil-DNA glycosylase treatment, all cDNA underwent a first 18-cycle PCR with the universal primers M1SS and BC2_uni_R. The published analysis was carried out like this. For normalization, 1 million high-quality reads were randomly selected from each sample, with every read carrying a distinct molecular identifier. Reads sharing molecular identifiers were discarded rather than binned into consensus sequences. CDR3 identification, clonotype clustering and error correction used MiTCR with a Q25 quality threshold and the strictest error-elimination algorithm. A nonparametric unseen species model using Euler transformation provided a lower-bound estimate of total TCR beta diversity. TCRdb's own reprocessing of the public reads used fastp at Q25 and MiXCR and kept productive beta chains. Rows are combined by CDR3 protein, so each entry shows the most common genes and DNA. TCRdb's processing, not the authors', yielded these V and J calls. This sample lists some 1.5 million distinct CDR3 sequences; roughly 28% were detected once. Roughly 8% of the sample comes from the top ten.

The sample belongs to a study of blood T cells in healthy people across ages (dated by TCRdb to between 2015 and 2017). Study-level background: In model experiments, template switching captured about one uniquely barcoded TCR beta cDNA molecule for every two T cells. The study measured age-related changes in TCR beta repertoire diversity using deep sequencing normalized with unique cDNA molecular identifiers. The donors were split into four age groups: young (average 16 years), middle-aged (roughly 40), aged (62) and long-lived (roughly 88). Donors of different ages were randomly distributed across sequencing lanes to avoid experimental bias. The study analyzed two additional independent replicas of 1 million unique cDNA reads from the same blood draw for two donors, one aged 18 to 29 and one aged 80 or older. Results the study describes overall, beyond this receptor: Bulk unsorted PBMC profiling prevented conclusive comparison of naive and antigen-experienced compartments. A strong correlation was found between observed TCR beta diversity and the percentage of naive T cells measured by flow cytometry. The CMV infection status of donors was not known, potentially confounding age-related changes in expanded clonotypes. As age increased, observed TCR beta diversity per million T cells dropped in a roughly linear way, and a significant reduction was already evident by age 40. Estimates of total diversity based on one million sequenced T cells were regarded as lower bounds and as underestimates. Compared with the aged group, the long-lived group had more naive CD4+ T cells, fewer expanded clones and increased TCR diversity, a pattern suggesting age selection.

Donors were 39 systemically healthy Caucasian individuals from Russia aged 6 to 90 years. Each donor gave ten milliliters of peripheral blood, collected into EDTA-treated Vacutainer tubes. PBMCs were isolated by Ficoll-Paque density-gradient centrifugation, with at least 6 million obtained per sample. Trizol reagent was used to extract total RNA from the PBMCs, yielding at least 6 micrograms per sample. For every donor, an aliquot of PBMCs went through flow cytometry to measure the percentages of naive CD45RAhigh/CD27high T cells. Here V drops 3 bases and J drops 7 bases, and the junction holds 8 bases not matched to any gene. Taken from cysteine to phenylalanine, the CDR3 has 15 residues. Of all the DNA, just the CDR3 is kept, 45 bases in frame from base 1. Taken from the germline V gene (reference sequence), the CDR1 and CDR2 loops are SEHNR and FQNEAQ.

The sequenced sample was blood. The rearrangement combines TRBV7-9 with TRBJ1-4; 7 of the junction bases match TRBD1. The receptor was isolated from a woman between 25 and 40 years old in good health. At the DNA level, the sequence is TGTGCCAGCAGCTTGGGTGAGGGGGCCGGTGAAAAACTGTTTTTT. This encodes CASSLGEGAGEKLFF.